The clone carrying this T cell receptor (beta chain) appeared a single time. Its antigen is not identified. This sample was included in a study of T cells in Graves' hyperthyroidism and ophthalmopathy. At the level of the study: Pretreatment peripheral blood was obtained at initial diagnosis. General study points: Within blood appeared most thyroid clonotypes that had expanded above 0.001.

The source material, RNA transcripts, was used to amplify TCR beta CDR3 regions. Using the HTBI primer set, a first-round RT-PCR was run on the TCR CDR3. TCRdb re-derived calls from the multiplex PCR reads in MiXCR, one entry per CDR3 protein. The data hold about 520,000 distinct CDR3 sequences, with less than 25% observed a single time. Uncontrolled infection, other autoimmune disease, pregnancy or lactation excluded patients. Trimming removed 7 bases at V and 5 bases at J, with 32 bases between. The CDR3 has 19 amino acids. The V call is TRBV12-3 or TRBV12-4, the J call TRBJ2-5; possibly TRBD2 for D (5 bases). The sequenced sample was blood. This clonotype was sampled from a man aged 18-30 years with Graves' hyperthyroidism. CDR3 amino acids: CASTPIHMGVPEVVETQYF. For the CDR3, the DNA is TGTGCCAGCACCCCGATCCACATGGGAGTCCCCGAGGTGGTTGAGACCCAGTACTTC.